The rows below give T cell receptor beta chains drawn from one sample of a study of molecular identifiers for immune sequencing clone quantification. TCRdb recomputed calls from the PCR reads with MiXCR, one row per CDR3 protein. The data show about 640,000 distinct CDR3 sequences, 20% seen once. What was sequenced was naive CD8+ T cells from blood, with Jurkat cell RNA spiked in. These receptors all come from a human donor in good health. Some libraries in this study had Jurkat cell RNA spiked in. CDR3s include the opening cysteine and the closing phenylalanine or tryptophan. The order of the fields is D gene, clone size, V gene, J gene, CDR3 protein, CDR3 DNA. D genes are given only for firm matches. Not every row has a clone size; where given, it reads once, few, many or a size class.

d_call: TRBD1; clone_size: many; v_call: TRBV12-3/TRBV12-4; j_call: TRBJ2-7; cdr3_aa: CASSLRGSGGYEQYF; cdr3_nt: TGTGCCAGCAGTTTAAGGGGATCAGGGGGATACGAGCAGTACTTC
d_call: NA; clone_size: few; v_call: TRBV28; j_call: TRBJ2-1; cdr3_aa: CATSFYNEQFF; cdr3_nt: TGTGCCACCTCGTTCTACAATGAGCAGTTCTTC
d_call: NA; clone_size: NA; v_call: TRBV12-3/TRBV12-4; j_call: TRBJ2-2; cdr3_aa: CASSRAPSGAGELFF; cdr3_nt: TGTGCCAGCAGTAGGGCCCCATCAGGCGCCGGGGAGCTGTTTTTT
d_call: TRBD1; clone_size: few; v_call: TRBV7-2; j_call: TRBJ2-7; cdr3_aa: CASSLVPDRRYEQYF; cdr3_nt: TGTGCCAGCAGCTTAGTCCCGGACAGGAGGTACGAGCAGTACTTC
d_call: NA; clone_size: many; v_call: TRBV6-1; j_call: TRBJ1-1; cdr3_aa: CASSTPNPPQEAFF; cdr3_nt: TGTGCCAGCAGTACCCCGAACCCTCCCCAGGAAGCTTTCTTT
d_call: NA; clone_size: NA; v_call: TRBV10-3; j_call: TRBJ2-7; cdr3_aa: CAISDERISYEQYF; cdr3_nt: TGTGCCATCAGTGATGAGCGGATCTCCTACGAGCAGTACTTC
d_call: TRBD1; clone_size: NA; v_call: TRBV27; j_call: TRBJ1-6; cdr3_aa: CASSLTGTAHNSPLHF; cdr3_nt: TGTGCCAGCAGTTTAACTGGGACAGCACATAATTCACCCCTCCACTTT
d_call: NA; clone_size: few; v_call: TRBV28; j_call: TRBJ2-1; cdr3_aa: CASLSTGTYNEQFF; cdr3_nt: TGTGCCAGCCTATCGACAGGAACCTACAATGAGCAGTTCTTC
d_call: TRBD1; clone_size: many; v_call: TRBV6-2/TRBV6-3; j_call: TRBJ2-3; cdr3_aa: CASSYLRQGAWDTQYF; cdr3_nt: TGTGCCAGCAGTTACCTGAGGCAGGGGGCATGGGATACGCAGTATTTT
d_call: TRBD2; clone_size: many; v_call: TRBV5-6; j_call: TRBJ2-1; cdr3_aa: CASSLVPSGDNEQFF; cdr3_nt: TGTGCCAGCAGCTTGGTGCCTAGCGGGGACAATGAGCAGTTCTTC
d_call: NA; clone_size: few; v_call: TRBV12-3/TRBV12-4; j_call: TRBJ2-2; cdr3_aa: CASRSTYTGELFF; cdr3_nt: TGTGCCAGCAGGAGCACCTACACCGGGGAGCTGTTTTTT
d_call: NA; clone_size: many; v_call: TRBV12-3/TRBV12-4; j_call: TRBJ2-7; cdr3_aa: CASSTAGNYEQYF; cdr3_nt: TGTGCCAGCAGTACGGCAGGGAACTACGAGCAGTACTTC
d_call: NA; clone_size: many; v_call: TRBV7-2; j_call: TRBJ2-3; cdr3_aa: CASKFTAGGLTDTQYF; cdr3_nt: TGTGCCAGCAAGTTTACAGCAGGGGGACTCACAGATACGCAGTATTTT